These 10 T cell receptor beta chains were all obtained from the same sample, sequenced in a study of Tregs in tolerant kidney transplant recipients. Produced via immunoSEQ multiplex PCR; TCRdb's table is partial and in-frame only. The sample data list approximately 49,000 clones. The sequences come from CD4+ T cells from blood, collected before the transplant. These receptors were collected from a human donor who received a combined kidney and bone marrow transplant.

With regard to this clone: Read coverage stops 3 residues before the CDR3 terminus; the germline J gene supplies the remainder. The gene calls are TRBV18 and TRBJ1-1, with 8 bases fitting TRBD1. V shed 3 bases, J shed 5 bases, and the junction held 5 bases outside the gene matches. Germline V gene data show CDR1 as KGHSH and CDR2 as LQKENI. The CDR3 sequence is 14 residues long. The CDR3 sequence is CASSPGTGGTEAFF. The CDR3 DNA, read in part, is TGTGCCAGCTCACCGGGGACAGGAGGAACTGAA.

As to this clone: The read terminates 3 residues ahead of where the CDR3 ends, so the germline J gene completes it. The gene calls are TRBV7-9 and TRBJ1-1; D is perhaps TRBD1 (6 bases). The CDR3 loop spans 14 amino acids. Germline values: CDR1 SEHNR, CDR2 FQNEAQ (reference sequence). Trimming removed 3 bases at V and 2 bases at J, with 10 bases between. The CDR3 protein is CASSFGGLNTEAFF. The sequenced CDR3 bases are TGTGCCAGCAGCTTCGGGGGGCTAAACACTGAA.

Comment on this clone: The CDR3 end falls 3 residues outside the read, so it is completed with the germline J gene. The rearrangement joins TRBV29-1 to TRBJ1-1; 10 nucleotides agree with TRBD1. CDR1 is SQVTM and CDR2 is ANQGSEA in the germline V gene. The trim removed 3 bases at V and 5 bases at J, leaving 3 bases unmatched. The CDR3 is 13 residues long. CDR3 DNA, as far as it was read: TGCAGCGTTGACGGACAGGGGGGAACTGAA. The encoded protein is CSVDGQGGTE. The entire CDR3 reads CSVDGQGGTEAFF.

Partial CDR3 DNA: TGCAGTGCTGGCGAAATAAGGGGCTCCTCCTACGAG. Translating it yields CSAGEIRGSSYE. The whole CDR3 protein reads CSAGEIRGSSYEQYF. The chain is built from TRBV20-1 and TRBJ2-7; TRBD1 might be the D (5 bases). The read gets to within 3 residues of the CDR3 end, and the germline J gene fills in the rest. CDR3 length equals 15 residues. Germline V CDR1 and CDR2: DFQATT, SNEGSKA (reference sequence). The V gene lost 5 bases and the J gene lost 0 bases, with 17 bases spanning the gap.

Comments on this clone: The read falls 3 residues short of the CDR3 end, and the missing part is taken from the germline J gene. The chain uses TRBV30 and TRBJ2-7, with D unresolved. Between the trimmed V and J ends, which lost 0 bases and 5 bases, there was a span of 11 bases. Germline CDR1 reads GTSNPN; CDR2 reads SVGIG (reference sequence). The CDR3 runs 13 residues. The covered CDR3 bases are TGTGCCTGGAGTGTACCCCCCACGGACGAG. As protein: CAWSVPPTDE. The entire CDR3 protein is CAWSVPPTDEQYF.

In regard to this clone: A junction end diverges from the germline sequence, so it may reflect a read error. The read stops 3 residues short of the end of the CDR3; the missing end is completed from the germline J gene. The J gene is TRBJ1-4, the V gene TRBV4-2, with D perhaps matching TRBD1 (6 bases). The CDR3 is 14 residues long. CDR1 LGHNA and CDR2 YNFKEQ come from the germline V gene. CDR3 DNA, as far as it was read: TGCGCCAGCAGCCGAGGGGGGGCAGATGAAAAA. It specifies CASSRGGADEK. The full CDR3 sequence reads CASSRGGADEKLFF.

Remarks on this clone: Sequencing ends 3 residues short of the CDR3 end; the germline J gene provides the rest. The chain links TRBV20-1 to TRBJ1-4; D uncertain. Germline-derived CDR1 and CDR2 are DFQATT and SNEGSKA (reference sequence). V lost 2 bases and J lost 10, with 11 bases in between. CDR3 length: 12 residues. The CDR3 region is CSARPDSRKLFF. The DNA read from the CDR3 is TGCAGTGCTAGACCAGATAGCCGAAAA.

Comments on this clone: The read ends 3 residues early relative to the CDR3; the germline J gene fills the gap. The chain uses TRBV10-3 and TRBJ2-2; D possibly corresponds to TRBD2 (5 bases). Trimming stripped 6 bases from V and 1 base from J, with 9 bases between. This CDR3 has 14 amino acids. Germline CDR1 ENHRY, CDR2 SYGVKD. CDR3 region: CAIRESGNTGELFF. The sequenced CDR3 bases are TGTGCCATCAGAGAGAGCGGGAACACCGGGGAG.

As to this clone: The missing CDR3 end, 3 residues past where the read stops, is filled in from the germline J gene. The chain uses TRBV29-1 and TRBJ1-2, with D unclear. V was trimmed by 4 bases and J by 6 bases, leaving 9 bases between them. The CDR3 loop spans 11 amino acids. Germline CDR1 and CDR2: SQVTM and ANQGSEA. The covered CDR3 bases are TGCAGCGTTGGTCAATCAAATGGC. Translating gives CSVGQSNG. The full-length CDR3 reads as CSVGQSNGYTF.

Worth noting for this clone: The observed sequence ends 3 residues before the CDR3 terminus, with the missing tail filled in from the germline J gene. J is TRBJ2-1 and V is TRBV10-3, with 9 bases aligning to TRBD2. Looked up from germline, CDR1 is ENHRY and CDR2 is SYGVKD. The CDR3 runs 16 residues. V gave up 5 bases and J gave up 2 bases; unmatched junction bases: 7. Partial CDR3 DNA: TGTGCCATCAGTCGGTTAGCGGGAGAAACCTACAATGAG. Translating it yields CAISRLAGETYNE. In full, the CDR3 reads CAISRLAGETYNEQFF.